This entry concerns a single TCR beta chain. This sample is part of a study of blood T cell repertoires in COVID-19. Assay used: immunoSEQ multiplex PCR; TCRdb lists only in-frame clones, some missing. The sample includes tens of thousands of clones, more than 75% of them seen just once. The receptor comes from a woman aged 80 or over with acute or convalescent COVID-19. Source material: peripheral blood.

The CDR3 DNA reads TGTGCCAGCAGTGAGGGACAGGGGGAGGACTATGGCTACACCTTC. Its protein product is CASSEGQGEDYGYTF. The chain couples TRBV6-6 to TRBJ1-2; TRBD1 agrees at 11 bases. This CDR3 contains 15 residues. Trimming cost V 5 bases and J 3 bases; bases outside gene matches: 5. Germline assignment: CDR1 MNHNY and CDR2 SVGAGI (reference sequence).